This TCR beta chain was sequenced in a study of cytomegalovirus exposure and HLA in healthy donors. Both 60 Vbeta primers and 13 Jbeta primers went into the PCR. As handled by the study authors: Roughly 10 million shared chains were among approximately 87 million unique TCR beta chains counted in a later analysis. The assay was immunoSEQ multiplex PCR, and TCRdb's table has in-frame clones only and misses some. Clonal size and the V and J genes are those of that table, whereas D and trimming came from the DNA. Of 200,000 to 250,000 clones in the sample, roughly 85% are singletons; the top ten hold around 1.7%. In regard to this clone: Its target is unknown.

CDR3 length: 13 residues. Per the germline V gene, CDR1 is LNHDA and CDR2 is SQIVND (reference sequence). Unmatched junction bases numbered 4, after V lost 5 bases and J lost 4 bases. Findings and limits, study-wide: Reports state that TCR beta sequences accurately predicted most subjects' HLA-A and HLA-B alleles. A later analysis, which compared TCR beta chains of equal frequency, found the HLA-associated ones more clonally expanded.

This TCR was sampled from a man younger than 35 in good health and CMV-seronegative. The chain combines TRBV19 with TRBJ1-2; 7 bases align to TRBD1. The sequenced sample consisted of PBMCs. CDR3 protein: CASSEGQSYGYTF. CDR3 nucleotide sequence: TGTGCCAGTAGTGAGGGACAGAGCTATGGCTACACCTTC.